This entry features one TCR beta chain sequence. Its antigen is unknown. TCRdb keeps only in-frame clones here, not all; method: immunoSEQ multiplex PCR. The table includes about 36,000 clones, around 81% detected once. V was clipped by 5 bases and J by 3 bases; unmatched bases: 5. Germline values: CDR1 MNHEY, CDR2 SMNVEV (reference sequence). The CDR3 is 16 residues long. This record comes from a study of a mutant IDH1 vaccine in newly diagnosed glioma. Overall study context: Patients underwent eight vaccinations, which took place in weeks 1, 3, 5, 7, 11, 15, 19 and 23. Study-wide findings and caveats: Apparently, pseudoprogression bore no relation to changes among the top peripheral T cell clonotypes.

Time point in this sample: week 5, during vaccination. The content of each vaccine dose was 300 ug of mutant IDH1 20-mer peptide, and topical imiquimod accompanied it. The sequence came from a man aged 50 to 60 with glioma. The genes are TRBV27 and TRBJ2-1; 12 nucleotides match TRBD2. The sample in question was PBMCs, obtained from a glioma patient whose treatment included an IDH1 peptide vaccine. The DNA of the CDR3 is TGTGCCAGCAGTACCTGGACTAGCGGGATCTACAATGAGCAGTTCTTC. Amino acids: CASSTWTSGIYNEQFF.